These 21 T cell receptor beta chains were sequenced from one sample in a study of response to subunit inactivated influenza vaccine. One entry per CDR3 protein results from TCRdb running MiXCR on the RT-PCR reads. This sample yields roughly 700,000 distinct CDR3 sequences, of which approximately 14% are seen a single time; roughly 10% belongs to the top ten. The material was PBMCs from blood, obtained 11 to 12 days after vaccination. Every receptor here comes from a man aged 50 to 59 who received an inactivated influenza vaccine.

This clonotype came up a few times. The CDR3 coding sequence is TGTGCCAGCAGTCGTTCCAGGGTAAACTATGGCTACACCTTC. Amino acids: CASSRSRVNYGYTF. The J gene is TRBJ1-2, the V gene TRBV6-1; D is perhaps TRBD1 (5 bases). Germline V gene lookup returns CDR1 MNHNS and CDR2 SASEGT. The CDR3 spans 14 residues. The V and J ends lost 5 bases and 2 bases respectively, with 12 bases between them.

This chain uses TRBV7-2 with TRBJ1-3; D possibly corresponds to TRBD1 (6 bases). The V gene lost 0 bases and the J gene lost 3 bases, with 9 bases spanning the gap. The CDR3 runs 15 residues. Germline CDR1 is SGHTA and CDR2 is FQGNSA. CDR3 DNA sequence: TGTGCCAGCAGCTTAGCGAAGACAGGTGGAAACACCATATATTTT. Translated, it gives CASSLAKTGGNTIYF.

This clonotype was observed a handful of times. The chain links TRBV28 to TRBJ1-4; 8 positions match TRBD1. The CDR3 is made up of 15 amino acids. CDR1 MDHEN and CDR2 SYDVKM come from the germline V gene. J lost 5 bases, V lost 5 bases, and 7 bases had no gene match. Written as DNA, the CDR3 is TGTGCCAGCAGTCCCGGGACAGGACTAAATGAAAAACTGTTTTTT. This encodes CASSPGTGLNEKLFF.

This clonotype appeared many times. The rearrangement joins TRBV7-8 to TRBJ2-1, with D hard to call. The CDR3 is 13 amino acids. Per the germline V gene, CDR1 is SGHVS and CDR2 is FQNEAQ. Trimming removed 1 base at V and 5 bases at J, with 6 bases between. CDR3: CASSLDRNNEQFF. The CDR3 DNA follows: TGTGCCAGCAGCTTAGACAGAAACAATGAGCAGTTCTTC.

V usage is TRBV6-5 and J usage is TRBJ2-7; the D gene is possibly TRBD2 (6 bases). Looked up from germline, CDR1 is MNHEY and CDR2 is SVGAGI. The V end lost 0 bases, the J end lost 6 bases, and 12 bases lay between the germline ends. This CDR3 spans 14 amino acids. As DNA, the CDR3 is TGTGCCAGCAGTTACTCGGGCCAGGGAGGCGAGCAGTACTTC. It translates to CASSYSGQGGEQYF.

The chain carries TRBV12-3 or TRBV12-4 and TRBJ2-3, with D perhaps TRBD2 (6 bases). This CDR3 region has 16 residues. V was cut by 2 bases and J by 4 bases, with 16 bases left in between. CDR3: CASSLMGIGGADTQYF. Here the CDR3 DNA reads TGTGCCAGCAGTTTAATGGGGATAGGAGGGGCAGATACGCAGTATTTT.

The CDR3 DNA follows: TGTGCCAGCAGTTACTCGAAGCGGACAGGGGCCTACGAGCAGTACTTC. Its protein is CASSYSKRTGAYEQYF. The chain joins TRBV6-5 to TRBJ2-7; 9 bases line up with TRBD1. The CDR3 runs 16 residues. Germline V CDR1 and CDR2: MNHEY, SVGAGI. Trimming at V came to 0 bases and at J to 2 bases, leaving 5 bases not matched to a gene.

The chain joins TRBV29-1 to TRBJ2-1; 10 bases are shared with TRBD2. V lost 5 bases to trimming and J lost 0 bases; unmatched junction nucleotides: 4. CDR3 length: 15 amino acids. In germline, CDR1 is SQVTM, CDR2 ANQGSEA. This chain's CDR3 is CSVSSGSSSYNEQFF. The CDR3 DNA follows: TGCAGCGTTTCTAGCGGGAGCAGCTCCTACAATGAGCAGTTCTTC.

This clonotype occurred a few times. This sequence joins TRBV4-2 and TRBJ2-7; D perhaps matches TRBD2 (5 bases). Trimming removed 1 base from V and 0 bases from J, with 10 bases in between. In germline, CDR1 is LGHNA, CDR2 YNFKEQ. This CDR3 region has 15 residues. The CDR3 region has the DNA TGTGCCAGCAGCCAAGGAAGCGGTAACTCCTACGAGCAGTACTTC. This translates into CASSQGSGNSYEQYF.

The V gene is TRBV6-1, the J gene TRBJ2-7; 9 nucleotides match TRBD1. The junction had 7 bases not matched to a gene; V was cut back by 7 bases and J by 6 bases. Looked up from germline, CDR1 is MNHNS and CDR2 is SASEGT. CDR3 length equals 13 residues. The CDR3 here is CASNPQGAGEQYF. The CDR3 DNA is TGTGCCAGCAACCCACAGGGGGCGGGCGAGCAGTACTTC.

The chain uses TRBV29-1 and TRBJ2-6; D possibly uses TRBD1 or TRBD2 (6 bases each). Germline CDR1 is SQVTM and CDR2 is ANQGSEA. This CDR3 region has 17 residues. V gave up 2 bases and J gave up 4 bases, with 18 bases separating them. The CDR3 loop reads CSVEKYGGAAGANVLTF. The CDR3, as DNA: TGCAGCGTTGAAAAGTACGGGGGCGCAGCCGGGGCCAACGTCCTGACTTTC.

The V and J genes are TRBV20-1 and TRBJ2-1; 8 bases fit TRBD2. CDR1 is DFQATT and CDR2 is SNEGSKA in the germline V gene (reference sequence). The V gene end was trimmed by 5 bases and the J gene end by 6 bases; junction bases not matched to a gene: 9. This CDR3 comprises 14 residues. DNA for the CDR3: TGCAGTGCTCGGGGCCAGCGGGAGTTCAATGAGCAGTTCTTC. Translating it yields CSARGQREFNEQFF.

This clonotype was detected a few times. This chain connects TRBV5-1 to TRBJ2-1; D might be TRBD1 (5 bases). Germline-derived CDR1 and CDR2 are SGHRS and YFSETQ. V was clipped by 3 bases and J by 7 bases, with 17 bases between them. The CDR3 runs to 15 residues. Written as DNA, the CDR3 is TGCGCCAGCAGCTCGCAAGCCAGGGTAGGAAATGAGCAGTTCTTC. Translation gives CASSSQARVGNEQFF.

This clonotype showed up just a few times. The chain couples TRBV29-1 to TRBJ1-1, with D unclear. The CDR3 has 14 amino acids. Per germline, CDR1 SQVTM and CDR2 ANQGSEA. The V gene lost 0 bases and the J gene lost 4 bases, with 12 bases spanning the gap. This CDR3 is CSVEEVARRTEAFF. The CDR3 nucleotides read TGCAGCGTTGAAGAGGTGGCACGGCGCACTGAAGCTTTCTTT.

This clonotype came up a few times. The chain links TRBV28 to TRBJ2-7, with D possibly TRBD2 on 6 matching bases. V lost 5 bases and J 2 bases, leaving 13 bases between the germline ends. Germline CDR1 MDHEN, CDR2 SYDVKM. There are 14 residues in the CDR3. CDR3 loop: CASSPEGLTYEQYF. CDR3 sequence (DNA): TGTGCCAGCAGTCCCGAGGGACTTACCTACGAGCAGTACTTC.

The rearrangement links TRBV3-1 to TRBJ2-7, with 9 bases that match TRBD1. The CDR3 has 16 amino acids. V shed 5 bases, J shed 3 bases, and the junction held 11 bases outside the gene matches. The germline CDR1 and CDR2 sequences are LGHDT and YNNKEL (reference sequence). Here the CDR3 reads CASSTDPGQGGYEQYF. The CDR3 DNA reads TGTGCCAGCAGCACCGATCCGGGACAGGGTGGCTACGAGCAGTACTTC.

This clonotype was seen repeatedly, ten times or more. The V gene is TRBV5-5, the J gene TRBJ2-3, with unresolved D. The CDR3 has 13 amino acids. V lost 0 bases and J lost 6, with 8 bases in between. Germline V gene data show CDR1 as SGHKS and CDR2 as YYEKEE (reference sequence). The CDR3 region has the DNA TGTGCCAGCAGCTTGGAGGGCAGTGATACGCAGTATTTT. Translating gives CASSLEGSDTQYF.

This clonotype was seen a few times. The chain recombines TRBV6-2 or TRBV6-3 with TRBJ2-3; D is possibly TRBD1 or TRBD2 (5 bases each). The germline V and J ends were trimmed by 3 bases and 6 bases, with 19 bases remaining between them. CDR1 is MNHEY and CDR2 is SVGEGT in the germline V gene. This CDR3 spans 16 amino acids. The CDR3 nucleotides read TGTGCCAGCAGTTATCCCGCCTGGACCGGGGCCGATACGCAGTATTTT. Translated, it gives CASSYPAWTGADTQYF.

This clonotype was detected many times. V is TRBV9 and J is TRBJ1-2, with D perhaps matching TRBD1 (6 bases). Germline V CDR1 and CDR2: SGDLS, YYNGEE. Trimming left V 4 bases short and J 0 bases short, with 10 bases between. The CDR3 runs 14 residues. The CDR3 spells CASSPRTANYGYTF. The CDR3 nucleotides are TGTGCCAGCAGCCCACGGACAGCTAACTATGGCTACACCTTC.

V and J are TRBV15 and TRBJ2-3; TRBD1 or TRBD2 may be the D gene (5 bases each). The CDR3 has 19 amino acids. Trimming removed 0 bases from V and 2 bases from J, with 21 bases in between. Germline lookup yields CDR1 LNHNV and CDR2 YYDKDF (reference sequence). The CDR3 loop is CATSRDPTTGQQVTDTQYF. The CDR3 DNA reads as TGTGCCACCAGCAGAGATCCCACCACGGGGCAGCAAGTCACAGATACGCAGTATTTT.

J is TRBJ2-3 and V is TRBV30; TRBD2 aligns across 13 bases. This CDR3 is built from 16 residues. Germline V CDR1 and CDR2: GTSNPN, SVGIG (reference sequence). J lost 6 bases, V lost 3 bases, and 9 bases had no gene match. CDR3 coding DNA: TGTGCCTGGAGCCTCCCTACTAGCGGGGGGGATGATACGCAGTATTTT. The encoded protein is CAWSLPTSGGDDTQYF.